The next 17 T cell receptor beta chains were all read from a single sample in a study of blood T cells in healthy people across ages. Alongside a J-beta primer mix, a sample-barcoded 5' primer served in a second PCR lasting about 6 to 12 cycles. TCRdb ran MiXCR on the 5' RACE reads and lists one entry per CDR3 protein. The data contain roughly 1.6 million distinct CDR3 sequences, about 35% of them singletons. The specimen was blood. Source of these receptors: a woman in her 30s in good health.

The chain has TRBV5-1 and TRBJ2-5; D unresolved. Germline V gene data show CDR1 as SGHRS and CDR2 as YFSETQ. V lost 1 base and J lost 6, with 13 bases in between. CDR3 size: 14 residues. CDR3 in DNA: TGCGCCAGCAGCTTGTCTGGCCCCTCCAAGACCCAGTACTTC. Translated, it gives CASSLSGPSKTQYF. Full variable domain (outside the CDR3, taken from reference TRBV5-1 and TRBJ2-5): KAGVTQTPRYLIKTRGQQVTLSCSPISGHRSVSWYQQTPGQGLQFLFEYFSETQRNKGNFPGRFSGRQFSNSRSEMNVSTLELGDSALYLCASSLSGPSKTQYFGPGTRLLVL.

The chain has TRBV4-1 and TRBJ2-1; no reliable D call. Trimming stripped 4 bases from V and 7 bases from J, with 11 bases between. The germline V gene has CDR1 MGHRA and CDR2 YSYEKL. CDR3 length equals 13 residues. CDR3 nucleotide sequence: TGCGCCAGCAGCCCCTTAACCGAAAATGAGCAGTTCTTC. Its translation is CASSPLTENEQFF.

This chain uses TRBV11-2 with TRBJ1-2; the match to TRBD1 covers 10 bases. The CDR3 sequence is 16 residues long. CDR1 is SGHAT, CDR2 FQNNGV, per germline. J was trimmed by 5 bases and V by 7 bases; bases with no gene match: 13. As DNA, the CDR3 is TGTGCCAGCAATGAAATCCGGGACAGGGGTCGATATGGCTACACCTTC. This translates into CASNEIRDRGRYGYTF.

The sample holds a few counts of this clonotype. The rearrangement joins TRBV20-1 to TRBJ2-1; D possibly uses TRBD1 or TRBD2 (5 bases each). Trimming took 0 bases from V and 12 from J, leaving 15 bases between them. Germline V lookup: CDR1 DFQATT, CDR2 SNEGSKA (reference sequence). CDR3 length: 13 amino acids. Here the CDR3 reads CSARDPRAGRQFF. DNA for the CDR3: TGCAGTGCTAGAGATCCTAGGGCAGGGAGGCAGTTCTTC.

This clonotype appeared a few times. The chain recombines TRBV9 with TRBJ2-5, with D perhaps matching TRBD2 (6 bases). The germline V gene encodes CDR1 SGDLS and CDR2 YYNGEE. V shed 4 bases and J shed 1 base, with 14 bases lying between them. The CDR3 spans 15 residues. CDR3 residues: CASSKSGGSQETQYF. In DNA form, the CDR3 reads TGTGCCAGCAGCAAATCTGGGGGGAGCCAAGAGACCCAGTACTTC. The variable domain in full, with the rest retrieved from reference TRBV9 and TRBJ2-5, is DSGVTQTPKHLITATGQRVTLRCSPRSGDLSVYWYQQSLDQGLQFLIQYYNGEERAKGNILERFSAQQFPDLHSELNLSSLELGDSALYFCASSKSGGSQETQYFGPGTRLLVL.

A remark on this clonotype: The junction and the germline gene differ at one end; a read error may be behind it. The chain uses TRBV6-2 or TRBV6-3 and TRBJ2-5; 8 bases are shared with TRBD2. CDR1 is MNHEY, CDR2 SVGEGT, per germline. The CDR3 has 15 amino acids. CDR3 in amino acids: CTSSYVGGVQETQYF. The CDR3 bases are TGTACCAGCAGTTACGTCGGGGGGGTACAAGAGACCCAGTACTTC.

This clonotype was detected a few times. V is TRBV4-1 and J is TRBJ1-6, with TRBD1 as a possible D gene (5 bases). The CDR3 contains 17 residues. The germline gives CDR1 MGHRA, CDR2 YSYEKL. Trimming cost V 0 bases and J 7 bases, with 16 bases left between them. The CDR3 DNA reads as TGCGCCAGCAGCCAAGAGCCTACGGGGGGTATGAATTCACCCCTCCACTTT. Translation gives CASSQEPTGGMNSPLHF.

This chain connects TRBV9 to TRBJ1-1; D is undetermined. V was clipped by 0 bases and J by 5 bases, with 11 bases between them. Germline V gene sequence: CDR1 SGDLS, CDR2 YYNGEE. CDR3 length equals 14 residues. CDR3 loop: CASSVAVGRTEAFF. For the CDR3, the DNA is TGTGCCAGCAGCGTAGCTGTAGGGAGGACTGAAGCTTTCTTT.

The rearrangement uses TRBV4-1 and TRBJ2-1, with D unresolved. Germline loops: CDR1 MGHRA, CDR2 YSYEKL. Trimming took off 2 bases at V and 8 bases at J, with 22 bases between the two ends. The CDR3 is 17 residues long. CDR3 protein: CASSQRIPPSIVDEQFF. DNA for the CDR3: TGCGCCAGCAGCCAACGGATCCCCCCCTCAATTGTGGATGAGCAGTTCTTC.

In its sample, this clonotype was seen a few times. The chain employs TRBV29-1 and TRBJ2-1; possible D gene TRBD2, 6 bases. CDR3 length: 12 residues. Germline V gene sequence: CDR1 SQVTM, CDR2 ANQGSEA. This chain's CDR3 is CGDGGGNNEQFF. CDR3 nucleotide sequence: TGCGGCGACGGTGGCGGGAACAATGAGCAGTTCTTC.

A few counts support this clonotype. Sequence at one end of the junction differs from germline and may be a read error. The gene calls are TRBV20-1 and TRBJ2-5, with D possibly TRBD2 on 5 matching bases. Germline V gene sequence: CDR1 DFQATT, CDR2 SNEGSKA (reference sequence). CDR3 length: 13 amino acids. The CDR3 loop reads CSTRHSATGTQYF. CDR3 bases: TGCAGTACTAGACACAGCGCAACCGGGACCCAGTACTTC.

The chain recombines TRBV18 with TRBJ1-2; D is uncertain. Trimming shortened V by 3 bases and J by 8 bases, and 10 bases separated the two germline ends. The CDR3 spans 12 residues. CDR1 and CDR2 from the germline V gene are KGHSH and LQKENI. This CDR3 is CASSPPSDGYTF. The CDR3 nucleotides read TGTGCCAGCTCACCTCCATCAGACGGCTACACCTTC.

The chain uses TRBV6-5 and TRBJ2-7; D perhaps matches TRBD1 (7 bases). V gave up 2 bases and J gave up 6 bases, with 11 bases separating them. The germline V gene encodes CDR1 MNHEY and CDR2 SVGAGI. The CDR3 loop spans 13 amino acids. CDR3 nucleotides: TGTGCCAGCAGTTACAAGCAGGGGGGCGAGCAGTACTTC. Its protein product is CASSYKQGGEQYF.

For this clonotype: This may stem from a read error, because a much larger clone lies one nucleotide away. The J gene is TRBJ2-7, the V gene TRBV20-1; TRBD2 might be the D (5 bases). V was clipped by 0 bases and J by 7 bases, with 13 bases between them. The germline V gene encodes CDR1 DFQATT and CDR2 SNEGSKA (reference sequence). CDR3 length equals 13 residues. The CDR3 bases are TGCAGTGCTAGAGATCCCAACTTAGCGGAGCAGTACTTC. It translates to CSARDPNLAEQYF.

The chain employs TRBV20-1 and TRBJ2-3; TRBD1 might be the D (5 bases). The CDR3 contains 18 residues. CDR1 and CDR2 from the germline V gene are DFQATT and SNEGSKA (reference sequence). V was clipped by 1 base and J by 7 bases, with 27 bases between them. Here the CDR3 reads CSARAADVGRTRGNTQYF. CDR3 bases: TGCAGTGCTAGAGCCGCCGACGTGGGAAGAACAAGGGGAAATACGCAGTATTTT.

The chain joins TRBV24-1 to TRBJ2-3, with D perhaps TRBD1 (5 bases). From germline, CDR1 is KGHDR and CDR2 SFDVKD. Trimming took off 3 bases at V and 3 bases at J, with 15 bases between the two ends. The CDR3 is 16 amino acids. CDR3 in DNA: TGTGCCACCAGTGATCCTGGACATCGCGCAACAGATACGCAGTATTTT. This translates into CATSDPGHRATDTQYF.

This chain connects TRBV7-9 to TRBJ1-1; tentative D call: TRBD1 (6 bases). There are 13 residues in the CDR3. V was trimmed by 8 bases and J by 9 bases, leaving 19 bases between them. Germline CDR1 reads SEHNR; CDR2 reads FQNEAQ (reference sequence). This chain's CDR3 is CASGGTAGTKAFF. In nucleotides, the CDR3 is TGTGCCAGCGGGGGCACAGCCGGGACTAAAGCTTTCTTT.